These T cell receptor beta chains were read from a single sample in a study of Ad26.COV2.S vaccination and SARS-CoV-2 variants. Data came from immunoSEQ multiplex PCR; TCRdb stores just in-frame clones and leaves some out. The sample includes some 640,000 clones, about 90% seen only once; the top ten take around 1.4%. Sample: peripheral blood, taken in a trial of Ad26.COV2.S vaccine versus placebo. These receptors were collected from a person aged 18-65 years who received the Ad26.COV2.S COVID-19 vaccine or a placebo. The CDR3 runs from the conserved cysteine through the conserved F or W. D genes are given only for firm matches. Clone size appears in some rows only: once, few, many, or a class for an expanded clone.

v_gene,abundance,d_gene,j_gene,CDR3aa,CDR3nt
TRBV5-1,-,-,TRBJ2-7,CASSLGRGPEQYF,TGCGCCAGCAGCTTGGGACGGGGTCCCGAGCAGTACTTC
TRBV4-3,-,-,TRBJ2-1,CASSPFGAGHEQFF,TGCGCCAGCAGCCCCTTCGGTGCGGGTCATGAGCAGTTCTTC
TRBV5-5,-,TRBD2,TRBJ2-5,CASSLTAGGPKTQYF,TGTGCCAGCAGCTTGACGGCGGGAGGGCCGAAGACCCAGTACTTC
TRBV15,-,-,TRBJ1-2,CATSRPPRGYTF,TGTGCCACCAGCAGACCCCCTCGGGGCTACACCTTC
TRBV3-1/TRBV3-2,few,-,TRBJ2-2,CASGGMAGELFF,TGTGCCAGCGGTGGCATGGCCGGGGAGCTGTTTTTT
TRBV27,-,-,TRBJ2-7,CASSLLSGGGSYEQYF,TGTGCCAGCAGTCTGTTAAGCGGTGGGGGCTCCTACGAGCAGTACTTC
TRBV4-2,-,TRBD2,TRBJ2-7,CASSASGGGRAYEQYF,TGTGCCAGCAGCGCATCAGGAGGCGGGAGGGCCTACGAGCAGTACTTC
TRBV7-6,once,-,TRBJ1-4,CASSVDPRGSVSTNEKLFF,TGTGCCAGCAGCGTAGACCCCCGGGGCTCGGTATCAACTAATGAAAAACTGTTTTTT
TRBV7-8,-,-,TRBJ2-1,CASSLLGRTLTYNEQFF,TGTGCCAGCAGCTTATTAGGGCGGACTCTTACCTACAATGAGCAGTTCTTC
TRBV18,once,-,TRBJ1-2,CASSAGQENYGYTF,TGTGCCAGCTCTGCGGGACAAGAAAACTATGGCTACACCTTC
TRBV6-2/TRBV6-3,once,TRBD2,TRBJ2-7,CASSYGTNSYEQYF,TGTGCCAGCAGTTATGGGACTAACTCCTACGAGCAGTACTTC
TRBV4-2,-,-,TRBJ2-7,CASSQERGVFSEQYF,TGTGCCAGCAGCCAAGAACGCGGGGTATTCTCCGAGCAGTACTTC
TRBV19,-,TRBD2,TRBJ2-3,CASKVSGGTDTQYF,TGTGCCAGTAAAGTCAGCGGGGGCACAGATACGCAGTATTTT
TRBV19,-,-,TRBJ2-7,CASKSPGRSDEQYF,TGTGCCAGTAAGTCCCCAGGGAGATCCGACGAGCAGTACTTC
TRBV19,-,-,TRBJ1-2,CASSTGGSHYGYTF,TGTGCCAGTAGTACCGGAGGGTCCCACTATGGCTACACCTTC
TRBV18,-,-,TRBJ1-5,CASSPLGTNQPQHF,TGTGCCAGCTCACCACTCGGGACGAATCAGCCCCAGCATTTT
TRBV4-2,-,TRBD2,TRBJ2-1,CASSQDAASGSYNEQFF,TGTGCCAGCAGCCAAGATGCGGCTAGCGGCTCCTACAATGAGCAGTTCTTC
TRBV19,-,TRBD1,TRBJ2-7,CASRRQGADEQYF,TGTGCCAGTAGGAGACAGGGGGCAGACGAGCAGTACTTC
TRBV30,-,-,TRBJ1-5,CAWSEGLGNQPQHF,TGTGCCTGGAGTGAGGGACTTGGCAATCAGCCCCAGCATTTT
TRBV10-3,-,TRBD2,TRBJ2-5,CATQGREIQETQYF,TGTGCCACCCAAGGGCGGGAGATTCAAGAGACCCAGTACTTC
TRBV2,-,TRBD1,TRBJ2-5,CASSGTGQFQETQYF,TGTGCCAGCAGTGGGACAGGACAATTCCAAGAGACCCAGTACTTC
TRBV2,-,-,TRBJ2-5,CASQSDQETQYF,TGTGCCAGCCAAAGCGACCAAGAGACCCAGTACTTC
TRBV2,-,-,TRBJ2-3,CASRKPGGPLTQYF,TGTGCCAGCAGAAAGCCCGGGGGGCCTTTGACGCAGTATTTT
TRBV29-1,-,-,TRBJ1-2,CSVGQGTLRGGYTF,TGCAGCGTTGGCCAGGGCACGCTGCGAGGTGGCTACACCTTC
TRBV11-2,-,-,TRBJ2-7,CASSFPLRGGSYEQYF,TGTGCCAGCAGCTTCCCGCTTAGGGGCGGCTCCTACGAGCAGTACTTC
TRBV18,-,-,TRBJ1-5,CASSPWGTINQPQHF,TGTGCCAGCTCACCATGGGGTACGATCAATCAGCCCCAGCATTTT
TRBV21-1,-,-,TRBJ2-3,CASSKAKGKWDTQYF,TGTGCCAGCAGCAAAGCGAAAGGGAAATGGGATACGCAGTATTTT
TRBV11-2,-,TRBD1,TRBJ2-5,CASSLEGTGGQETQYF,TGTGCCAGCAGCTTAGAAGGGACAGGGGGCCAAGAGACCCAGTACTTC
TRBV6-6,-,-,TRBJ2-3,CASWSSTDTQYF,TGTGCCAGCTGGTCTAGCACAGATACGCAGTATTTT
TRBV6-5,-,-,TRBJ1-1,CASSHGRMNTEAFF,TGTGCCAGCAGCCATGGACGGATGAACACTGAAGCTTTCTTT
TRBV2,-,TRBD2,TRBJ2-7,CASSETSSGINYEQYF,TGTGCCAGCAGTGAAACGTCTAGCGGGATCAACTACGAGCAGTACTTC
TRBV12-3/TRBV12-4,once,-,TRBJ1-5,CASSLDLNQPQHF,TGTGCCAGCAGTTTAGACCTGAATCAGCCCCAGCATTTT
TRBV5-6,-,-,TRBJ1-1,CASSFTLNTEAFF,TGTGCCAGCAGCTTCACGTTGAACACTGAAGCTTTCTTT
TRBV30,-,TRBD2,TRBJ2-3,CAGGLAGADTQYF,TGTGCCGGCGGGCTAGCGGGAGCAGATACGCAGTATTTT
TRBV24-1,-,TRBD2,TRBJ2-3,CATSAGGGPSDTQYF,TGTGCCACCAGTGCGGGAGGGGGGCCCTCAGATACGCAGTATTTT
TRBV7-2,-,-,TRBJ1-5,CASSLVGGAEQPQHF,TGTGCCAGCAGCTTAGTTGGGGGCGCCGAACAGCCCCAGCATTTT
TRBV7-9,-,TRBD1,TRBJ2-3,CASSLALRDREPDTQYF,TGTGCCAGCAGCTTAGCGCTGAGGGACAGGGAACCAGATACGCAGTATTTT
TRBV30,-,-,TRBJ2-3,CAWSVSVDTQYF,TGTGCCTGGAGTGTCTCGGTAGATACGCAGTATTTT
TRBV7-2,once,TRBD1,TRBJ2-5,CASSLEGQGWETQYF,TGTGCCAGCAGCTTAGAGGGACAGGGTTGGGAGACCCAGTACTTC
TRBV29-1,-,TRBD1,TRBJ2-5,CSARQGGETQYF,TGCAGCGCCCGACAGGGGGGAGAGACCCAGTACTTC
TRBV4-2,-,-,TRBJ1-2,CASGRRQPVEGYTF,TGTGCCAGCGGCCGCCGACAGCCAGTGGAGGGCTACACCTTC
TRBV2,-,-,TRBJ2-2,CASSYEGTGELFF,TGTGCCAGCAGTTACGAGGGAACCGGGGAGCTGTTTTTT
TRBV30,-,-,TRBJ2-1,CAWSVGGLSGVGYNEQFF,TGTGCCTGGAGTGTAGGGGGCCTCTCGGGAGTGGGATACAATGAGCAGTTCTTC
TRBV5-6,few,TRBD1,TRBJ1-4,CASSFRGPANEKLFF,TGTGCCAGCAGCTTCAGGGGGCCGGCTAATGAAAAACTGTTTTTT
TRBV5-1,once,-,TRBJ1-3,CASSLDGGGGNTIYF,TGCGCCAGCAGCTTGGACGGGGGAGGTGGAAACACCATATATTTT
TRBV29-1,-,-,TRBJ2-2,CSVEIQVTGELFF,TGCAGCGTTGAAATACAGGTCACCGGGGAGCTGTTTTTT
TRBV3-1/TRBV3-2,-,-,TRBJ2-3,CASSQAPGGGSTQYF,TGTGCCAGCAGCCAAGCCCCCGGGGGTGGGAGTACGCAGTATTTT
TRBV4-3,-,-,TRBJ1-4,CASSQGLFGEKLFF,TGCGCCAGCAGCCAAGGGTTGTTCGGGGAAAAACTGTTTTTT
TRBV7-2,once,-,TRBJ2-7,CASSLGGTLGPYEQYF,TGTGCCAGCAGCTTAGGGGGGACGCTTGGACCCTACGAGCAGTACTTC
TRBV4-2,-,-,TRBJ2-1,CASRSGEGTYNEQFF,TGTGCCAGCAGGTCGGGAGAGGGAACCTACAATGAGCAGTTCTTC
TRBV19,-,TRBD1,TRBJ2-4,CASSSKQGAGNIQYF,TGTGCCAGTAGTTCCAAACAGGGGGCAGGAAACATTCAGTACTTC
TRBV9,-,TRBD2,TRBJ2-5,CASSPRGGARETQYF,TGTGCCAGCAGCCCCCGGGGGGGGGCCAGAGAGACCCAGTACTTC
TRBV7-9,-,-,TRBJ1-2,CASSMTQSYGYTF,TGTGCCAGCAGCATGACCCAGTCCTATGGCTACACCTTC
TRBV5-6,-,-,TRBJ2-3,CASSLVPSPTDTQYF,TGTGCCAGCAGCTTGGTTCCTAGTCCCACAGATACGCAGTATTTT
TRBV11-3,-,TRBD2,TRBJ2-2,CASSFGGSTGELFF,TGTGCCAGCAGCTTCGGCGGGAGCACCGGGGAGCTGTTTTTT